The entry that follows covers one TCR beta chain sequence. V was trimmed by 5 bases and J by 1 base, leaving 11 bases between them. This CDR3 has 14 amino acids. CDR1 is SGHVS, CDR2 FQNEAQ, per germline. This sample is part of a study of blood T cells in healthy people across ages. Primed by a sample-barcoded 5' primer and a J-beta primer mix, a second PCR proceeded for about 6 to 12 cycles. TCRdb reprocessed the 5' RACE reads via MiXCR and lists one record per CDR3 protein. The sample consists of hundreds of thousands of distinct CDR3 sequences, about 48% of them appearing once. The rearrangement uses TRBV7-8 and TRBJ1-1; D is unclear. This receptor was obtained from a man aged 25-40 years in good health. Sequencing used blood. CDR3 DNA sequence: TGTGCCAGCAGCACGAGCCTTAGGAACACTGAAGCTTTCTTT. It is translated as CASSTSLRNTEAFF. The entire variable domain, with the rest obtained from reference TRBV7-8 and TRBJ1-1, is as follows: GAGVSQSPRYKVAKRGQDVALRCDPISGHVSLFWYQQALGQGPEFLTYFQNEAQLDKSGLPSDRFFAERPEGSVSTLKIQRTQQEDSAVYLCASSTSLRNTEAFFGQGTRLTVV.